The rows below give T cell receptor beta chains drawn from one sample of a study of T cells in Graves' hyperthyroidism and ophthalmopathy. TCRdb processed the multiplex PCR reads anew with MiXCR; each CDR3 protein has one entry. The sample carries approximately 610,000 distinct CDR3 sequences, roughly 14% recorded once. Sequenced sample: blood. The source of these receptors is a woman between 35 and 50 years old with Graves' ophthalmopathy. The CDR3 runs from the conserved cysteine through the conserved F or W. The D gene is left open where the match is weak. Some rows mark clone size as missing; the rest say once, few, many or name a class of expanded clone.

>.|many|TRBV27|TRBJ2-5
CASSFKMETQYF
TGTGCCAGCAGTTTCAAGATGGAGACCCAGTACTTC
>.|.|TRBV12-3/TRBV12-4|TRBJ1-2
CASTPDRRGGYGYTF
TGTGCCAGCACCCCGGACCGAAGAGGGGGCTATGGCTACACCTTC
>TRBD1|many|TRBV6-2/TRBV6-3|TRBJ1-1
CASSPRTGGRRTEAFF
TGTGCCAGCAGCCCGAGGACAGGGGGTAGGAGGACTGAAGCTTTCTTT
>TRBD2|.|TRBV27|TRBJ2-7
CASSSLGLVGEAEQYF
TGTGCCAGCAGTTCCCTAGGACTAGTGGGAGAGGCCGAGCAGTACTTC
>.|many|TRBV7-2|TRBJ1-5
CASSFDPRNQPQHF
TGTGCCAGCAGCTTTGATCCCCGGAATCAGCCCCAGCATTTT
>.|many|TRBV5-6|TRBJ2-7
CASSSVGWPHEQYF
TGTGCCAGCAGCTCTGTCGGTTGGCCCCACGAGCAGTACTTC
>.|many|TRBV25-1|TRBJ1-2
CASSDHTTSGGYTF
TGTGCCAGCAGTGATCACACCACCTCAGGTGGCTACACCTTC
>.|many|TRBV19|TRBJ1-5
CASSMDGAGNQPQHF
TGTGCCAGTAGTATGGATGGGGCTGGTAATCAGCCCCAGCATTTT
>.|few|TRBV18|TRBJ1-1
CASSPPGQTEAFF
TGTGCCAGCTCACCACCAGGGCAGACCGAAGCTTTCTTT
>TRBD2|many|TRBV11-3|TRBJ2-7
CASSLAAGGPYEQYF
TGTGCCAGCAGCTTAGCAGCGGGAGGCCCCTACGAGCAGTACTTC
>.|.|TRBV29-1|TRBJ2-7
CSVLVGSFYEQYF
TGCAGCGTTCTCGTGGGGTCCTTCTACGAGCAGTACTTC
>.|many|TRBV12-3/TRBV12-4|TRBJ1-1
CASRKGRLNTEAFF
TGTGCCAGCAGAAAGGGACGGTTGAACACTGAAGCTTTCTTT
>.|.|TRBV12-3/TRBV12-4|TRBJ2-6
CASRLQRAGANVLTF
TGTGCCAGCAGATTACAGAGGGCTGGGGCCAACGTCCTGACTTTC
>TRBD1|.|TRBV7-9|TRBJ2-5
CASRYGTGEETQYF
TGTGCCAGCAGATACGGGACAGGAGAAGAGACCCAGTACTTC
>TRBD2|many|TRBV6-5|TRBJ2-5
CASSISLTSGGQETQYF
TGTGCCAGCAGTATCTCATTGACTAGCGGGGGCCAAGAGACCCAGTACTTC
>.|.|TRBV19|TRBJ1-5
CASSSSHDSNQPQHF
TGTGCCAGTAGTAGTAGCCACGACAGCAATCAGCCCCAGCATTTT
>.|many|TRBV6-2/TRBV6-3|TRBJ2-7
CASTDWLAREQYF
TGTGCCAGCACCGACTGGCTAGCACGTGAGCAGTACTTC
>.|many|TRBV27|TRBJ1-2
CASSPTLITVNSYGYTF
TGTGCCAGCAGCCCTACATTAATAACCGTGAACTCCTATGGCTACACCTTC
>.|few|TRBV4-2|TRBJ1-1
CASSPGAGGNTEAFF
TGTGCCAGCAGCCCGGGGGCGGGGGGGAACACTGAAGCTTTCTTT
>.|many|TRBV6-1|TRBJ2-7
CASSGGQRLYEQYF
TGTGCCAGCAGCGGCGGACAGCGCTTGTACGAGCAGTACTTC
>TRBD1|many|TRBV29-1|TRBJ2-7
CSVDGQGGSEQYF
TGCAGCGTTGACGGACAGGGCGGAAGCGAGCAGTACTTC
>.|many|TRBV6-2/TRBV6-3|TRBJ2-5
CASSSRTQETQYF
TGTGCCAGCAGTTCTCGGACCCAAGAGACCCAGTACTTC
>.|.|TRBV11-2|TRBJ2-4
CASSPGLRLAKNIQYF
TGTGCCAGCAGCCCCGGATTGAGGCTAGCCAAAAACATCCAGTACTTC
>.|.|TRBV6-1|TRBJ1-5
CASTSKWSADSNQPQHF
TGTGCCAGCACCTCAAAGTGGTCGGCGGATAGCAATCAGCCCCAGCATTTT
>TRBD1|many|TRBV13|TRBJ2-7
CASSPRTGSWYEQYF
TGTGCCAGCAGCCCAAGGACAGGTTCTTGGTACGAGCAGTACTTC
>.|many|TRBV6-1|TRBJ1-5
CASGPRLGYNQPQHF
TGTGCCAGCGGCCCCCGGCTAGGGTACAATCAGCCCCAGCATTTT
>TRBD2|few|TRBV4-1|TRBJ2-2
CASSQDWLAGARSGELFF
TGCGCCAGCAGCCAAGATTGGCTAGCGGGAGCCCGGTCCGGGGAGCTGTTTTTT
>.|many|TRBV24-1|TRBJ2-7
CATSDTSQEQYF
TGTGCCACCAGTGATACCTCCCAAGAGCAGTACTTC
>.|.|TRBV6-2/TRBV6-3|TRBJ2-2
CASSYGSGVENTGELFF
TGTGCCAGCAGTTACGGCTCTGGGGTAGAGAACACCGGGGAGCTGTTTTTT